The sequence of this T cell receptor beta chain was determined in a study of early T cells in non-severe SARS-CoV-2 infection. This clonotype was seen at least ten times. Germline CDR1 reads SGHNT; CDR2 reads YENEEA. The V gene lost 2 bases and the J gene lost 3 bases, with 7 bases spanning the gap. The CDR3 has 13 residues. MiXCR, run by TCRdb on the 5' RACE reads, gives a single entry per CDR3 protein. The sample yields 40,000 to 50,000 distinct CDR3 sequences, roughly 13% seen once. The TCR was taken from an adult who was a healthcare worker with PCR-confirmed SARS-CoV-2 infection or an uninfected control (not recorded which). The chain has TRBV11-3 and TRBJ1-1, with D unclear. The material sequenced was whole blood. The CDR3 nucleotides are TGTGCCAGCAGCTTATGGGTAGACACTGAAGCTTTCTTT. As protein: CASSLWVDTEAFF.